This T cell receptor beta chain stems from a study of cytomegalovirus exposure and HLA in healthy donors. Turning to the study itself: The same platform as the roughly 700 first-cohort repertoires was used for the 110 or so validation repertoires, a later analysis reported. Overall study results and limits: The tendency of first-cohort TCR clusters to co-occur in the 100 to 150 validation repertoires emerged from a later analysis. In vitro testing confirmed a few CMV-associated chains as specific for CMV antigens. Rare TCR sequences dominated, though some public TCRs recurred in many donors.

The CDR3 has 11 amino acids. Germline-derived CDR1 and CDR2 are SQVTM and ANQGSEA. V lost 6 bases and J lost 2; bases outside the gene matches: 0. Produced via immunoSEQ multiplex PCR; TCRdb's table is partial and in-frame only. The sample has 200,000 to 300,000 clones, about 88% seen once; the top ten hold about 12%. This clone turned up a few times. Its antigen is as yet unknown. The same CDR3 arises from other DNA sequences in this sample as well. The sequenced sample was PBMCs. The chain is built from TRBV29-1 and TRBJ1-2; 7 nucleotides agree with TRBD1. The origin of this receptor is a man in his late teens or twenties in good health and CMV-seropositive. This CDR3 reads CSVGQNYGYTF. As DNA, the CDR3 is TGCAGCGTGGGACAGAACTATGGCTACACCTTC.